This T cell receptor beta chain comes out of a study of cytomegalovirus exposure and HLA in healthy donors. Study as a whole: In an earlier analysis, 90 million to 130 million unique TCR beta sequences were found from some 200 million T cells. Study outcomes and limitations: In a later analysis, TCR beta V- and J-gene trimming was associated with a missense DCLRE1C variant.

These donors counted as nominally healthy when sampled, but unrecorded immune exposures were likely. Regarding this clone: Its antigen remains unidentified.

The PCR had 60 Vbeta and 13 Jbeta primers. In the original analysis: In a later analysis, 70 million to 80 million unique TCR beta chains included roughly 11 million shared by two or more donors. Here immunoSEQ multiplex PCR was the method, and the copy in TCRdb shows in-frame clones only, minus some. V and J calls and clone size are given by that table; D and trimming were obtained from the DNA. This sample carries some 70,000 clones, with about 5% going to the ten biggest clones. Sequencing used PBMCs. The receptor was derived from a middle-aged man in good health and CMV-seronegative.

The CDR3 nucleotides read TGTGCCAGCAGCGTAGGACAGGACTACAATGAGCAGTTCTTC. Its protein product is CASSVGQDYNEQFF. The rearrangement uses TRBV9 and TRBJ2-1; maybe TRBD1 (6 bases). CDR1 is SGDLS, CDR2 YYNGEE, per germline. This CDR3 is 14 amino acids long. The germline V and J ends were trimmed by 0 bases and 3 bases, with 7 bases remaining between them.